This T cell receptor beta chain was identified during a study of blood T cell repertoires in COVID-19. Across the whole study: T cells, B-cell-depleted T cells, or PBMCs provided the cDNA or gDNA that served as material.

This CDR3 has 16 residues. V was shortened by 3 bases and J by 0 bases, with 12 bases between the two germline ends. The germline V gene encodes CDR1 WSHSY and CDR2 SAAADI. In the source study's methods: Amplification of reference gene primers provided the estimated nucleated cell counts. Using immunoSEQ multiplex PCR, the repertoire was profiled, and TCRdb retains in-frame clones only, with some absent. Clone size and V and J calls were adopted from that table, with D and trimming inferred from the DNA. Altogether about 250,000 clones are present, about 89% being singletons, with the ten largest covering under 0.95%.

Sequenced: peripheral blood. The clonotype comes from a young man with acute or convalescent COVID-19. The chain carries TRBV10-2 and TRBJ1-5, with unresolved D. This CDR3 reads CASSDTGKISNQPQHF. Here the CDR3 DNA reads TGCGCCAGCAGTGACACTGGTAAGATTAGCAATCAGCCCCAGCATTTT.